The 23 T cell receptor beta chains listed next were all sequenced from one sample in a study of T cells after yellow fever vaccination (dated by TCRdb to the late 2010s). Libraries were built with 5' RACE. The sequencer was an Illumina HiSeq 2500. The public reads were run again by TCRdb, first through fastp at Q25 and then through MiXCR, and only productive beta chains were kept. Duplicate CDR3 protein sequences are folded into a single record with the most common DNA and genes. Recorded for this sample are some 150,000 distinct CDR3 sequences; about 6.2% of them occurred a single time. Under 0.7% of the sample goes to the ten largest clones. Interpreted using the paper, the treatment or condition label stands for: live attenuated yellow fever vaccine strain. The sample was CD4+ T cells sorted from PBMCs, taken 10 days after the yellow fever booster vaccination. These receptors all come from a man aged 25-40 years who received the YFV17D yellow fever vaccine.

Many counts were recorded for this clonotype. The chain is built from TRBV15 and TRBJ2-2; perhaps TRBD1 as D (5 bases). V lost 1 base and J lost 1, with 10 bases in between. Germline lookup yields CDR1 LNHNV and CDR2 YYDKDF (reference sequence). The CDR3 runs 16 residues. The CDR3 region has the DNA TGTGCCACCAGCAGAGTGAGGACACGGAACACCGGGGAGCTGTTTTTT. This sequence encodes CATSRVRTRNTGELFF.

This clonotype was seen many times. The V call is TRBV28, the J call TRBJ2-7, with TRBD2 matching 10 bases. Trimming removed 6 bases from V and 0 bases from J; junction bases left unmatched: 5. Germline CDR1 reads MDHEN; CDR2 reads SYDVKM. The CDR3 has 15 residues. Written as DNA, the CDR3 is TGTGCCAGCAGGGCAGCGGGAGGGAGCTCCTACGAGCAGTACTTC. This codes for CASRAAGGSSYEQYF. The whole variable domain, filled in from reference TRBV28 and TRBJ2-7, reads DVKVTQSSRYLVKRTGEKVFLECVQDMDHENMFWYRQDPGLGLRLIYFSYDVKMKEKGDIPEGYSVSREKKERFSLILESASTNQTSMYLCASRAAGGSSYEQYFGPGTRLTVT.

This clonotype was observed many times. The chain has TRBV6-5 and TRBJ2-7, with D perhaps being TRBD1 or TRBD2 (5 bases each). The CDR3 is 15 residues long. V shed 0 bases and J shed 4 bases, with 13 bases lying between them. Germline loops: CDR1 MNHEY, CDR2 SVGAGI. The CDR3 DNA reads TGTGCCAGCAGTTACTCACGGGGCAGGAGATACGAGCAGTACTTC. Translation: CASSYSRGRRYEQYF.

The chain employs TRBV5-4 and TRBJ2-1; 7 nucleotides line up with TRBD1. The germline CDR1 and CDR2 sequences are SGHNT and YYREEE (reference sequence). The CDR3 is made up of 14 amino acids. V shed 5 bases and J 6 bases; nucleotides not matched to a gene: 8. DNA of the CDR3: TGTGCCAGCAGGTATGACAGGGCCCCCAATGAGCAGTTCTTC. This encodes CASRYDRAPNEQFF.

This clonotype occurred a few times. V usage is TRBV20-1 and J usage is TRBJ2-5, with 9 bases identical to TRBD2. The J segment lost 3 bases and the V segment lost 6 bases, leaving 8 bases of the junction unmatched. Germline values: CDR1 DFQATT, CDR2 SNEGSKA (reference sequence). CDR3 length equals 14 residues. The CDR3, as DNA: TGCAGTGCCTATCCGGGACTAGCAAAAGAGACCCAGTACTTC. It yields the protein CSAYPGLAKETQYF.

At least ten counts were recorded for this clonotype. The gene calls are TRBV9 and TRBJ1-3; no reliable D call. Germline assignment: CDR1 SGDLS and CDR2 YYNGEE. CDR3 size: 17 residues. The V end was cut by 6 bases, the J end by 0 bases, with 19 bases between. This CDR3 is CASTKDLGSRSGNTIYF. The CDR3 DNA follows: TGTGCCAGCACCAAAGACCTGGGGAGTCGCTCTGGAAACACCATATATTTT.

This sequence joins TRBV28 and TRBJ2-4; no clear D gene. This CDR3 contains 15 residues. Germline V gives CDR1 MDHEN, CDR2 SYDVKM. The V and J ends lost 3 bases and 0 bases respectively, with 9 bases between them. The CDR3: CASSFPRLAKNIQYF. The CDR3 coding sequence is TGTGCCAGCAGTTTCCCTAGACTAGCCAAAAACATTCAGTACTTC. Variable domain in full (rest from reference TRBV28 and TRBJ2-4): DVKVTQSSRYLVKRTGEKVFLECVQDMDHENMFWYRQDPGLGLRLIYFSYDVKMKEKGDIPEGYSVSREKKERFSLILESASTNQTSMYLCASSFPRLAKNIQYFGAGTRLSVL.

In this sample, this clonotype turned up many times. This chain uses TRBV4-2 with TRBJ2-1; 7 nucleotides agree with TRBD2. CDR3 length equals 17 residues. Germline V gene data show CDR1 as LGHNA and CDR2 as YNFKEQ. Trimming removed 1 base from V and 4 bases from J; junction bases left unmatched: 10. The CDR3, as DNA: TGTGCCAGCAGCCAAGGCCAAGGGACTAACTTATACAATGAGCAGTTCTTC. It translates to CASSQGQGTNLYNEQFF.

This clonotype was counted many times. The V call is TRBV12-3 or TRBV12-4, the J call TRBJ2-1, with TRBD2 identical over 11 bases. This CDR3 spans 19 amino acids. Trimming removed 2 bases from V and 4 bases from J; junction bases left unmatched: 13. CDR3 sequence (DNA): TGTGCCAGCAGTTTACGGGTAGCGGGAGGGCCTCCCTTTTACAATGAGCAGTTCTTC. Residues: CASSLRVAGGPPFYNEQFF.

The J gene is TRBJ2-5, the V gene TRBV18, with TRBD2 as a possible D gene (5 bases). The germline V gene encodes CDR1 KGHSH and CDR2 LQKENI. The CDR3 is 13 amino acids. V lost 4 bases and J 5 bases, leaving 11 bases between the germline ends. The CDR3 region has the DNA TGTGCCAGCTCACGGCCCGGGATGGAGACCCAGTACTTC. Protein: CASSRPGMETQYF.

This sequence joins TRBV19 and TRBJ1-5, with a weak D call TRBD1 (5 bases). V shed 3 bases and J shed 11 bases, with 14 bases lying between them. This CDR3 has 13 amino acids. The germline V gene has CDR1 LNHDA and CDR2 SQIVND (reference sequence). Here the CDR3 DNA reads TGTGCCAGTAGTATTCACGATCCAGGGACCCAGCATTTT. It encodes CASSIHDPGTQHF.

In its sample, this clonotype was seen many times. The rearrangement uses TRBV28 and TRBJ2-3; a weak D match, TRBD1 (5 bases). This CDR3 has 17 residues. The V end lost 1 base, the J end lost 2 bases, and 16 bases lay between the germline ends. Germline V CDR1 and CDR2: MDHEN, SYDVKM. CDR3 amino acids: CASSLSLLNGATDTQYF. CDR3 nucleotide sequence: TGTGCCAGCAGTTTATCCCTTCTTAATGGGGCCACAGATACGCAGTATTTT.

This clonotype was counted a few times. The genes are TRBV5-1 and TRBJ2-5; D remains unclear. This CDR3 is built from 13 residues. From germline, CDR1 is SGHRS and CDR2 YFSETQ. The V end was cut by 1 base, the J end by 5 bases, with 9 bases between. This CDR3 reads CASSLFGVETQYF. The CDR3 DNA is TGCGCCAGCAGCTTGTTCGGAGTTGAGACCCAGTACTTC. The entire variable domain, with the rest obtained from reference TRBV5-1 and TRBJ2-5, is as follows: KAGVTQTPRYLIKTRGQQVTLSCSPISGHRSVSWYQQTPGQGLQFLFEYFSETQRNKGNFPGRFSGRQFSNSRSEMNVSTLELGDSALYLCASSLFGVETQYFGPGTRLLVL.

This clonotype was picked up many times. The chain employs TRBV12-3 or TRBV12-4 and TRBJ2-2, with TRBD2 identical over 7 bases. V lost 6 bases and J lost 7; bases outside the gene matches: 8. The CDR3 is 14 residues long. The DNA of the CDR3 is TGTGCCAGCAGCTGGACTAGGGGCGGCGGGGAGCTGTTTTTT. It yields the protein CASSWTRGGGELFF.

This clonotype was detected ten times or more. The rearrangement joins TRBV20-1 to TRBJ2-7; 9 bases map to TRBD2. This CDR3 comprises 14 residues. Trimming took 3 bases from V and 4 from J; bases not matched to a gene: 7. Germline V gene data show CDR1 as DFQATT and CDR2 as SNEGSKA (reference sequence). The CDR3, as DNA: TGCAGTGCTAGTGGGTCTAGCGGGGAATACGAGCAGTACTTC. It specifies CSASGSSGEYEQYF.

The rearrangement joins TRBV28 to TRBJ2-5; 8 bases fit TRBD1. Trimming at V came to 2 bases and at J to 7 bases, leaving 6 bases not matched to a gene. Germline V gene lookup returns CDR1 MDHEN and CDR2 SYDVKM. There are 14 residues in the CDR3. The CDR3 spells CASSLPGQEGTQYF. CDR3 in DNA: TGTGCCAGCAGTTTACCGGGACAGGAAGGGACCCAGTACTTC.

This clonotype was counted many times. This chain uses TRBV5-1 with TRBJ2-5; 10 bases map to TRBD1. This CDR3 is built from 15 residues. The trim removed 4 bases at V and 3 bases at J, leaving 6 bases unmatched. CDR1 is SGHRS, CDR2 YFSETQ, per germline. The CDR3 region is CASSTGQGGEETQYF. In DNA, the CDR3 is TGCGCCAGCAGCACCGGACAGGGGGGGGAAGAGACCCAGTACTTC.

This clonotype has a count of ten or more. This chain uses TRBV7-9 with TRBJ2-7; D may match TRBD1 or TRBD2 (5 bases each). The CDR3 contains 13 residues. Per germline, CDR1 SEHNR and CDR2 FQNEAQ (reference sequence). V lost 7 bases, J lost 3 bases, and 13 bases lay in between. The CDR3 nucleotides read TGTGCCAGCACCCCGGGGCCCAGCTACGAGCAGTACTTC. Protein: CASTPGPSYEQYF. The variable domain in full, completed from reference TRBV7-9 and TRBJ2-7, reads DTGVSQNPRHKITKRGQNVTFRCDPISEHNRLYWYRQTLGQGPEFLTYFQNEAQLEKSRLLSDRFSAERPKGSFSTLEIQRTEQGDSAMYLCASTPGPSYEQYFGPGTRLTVT.

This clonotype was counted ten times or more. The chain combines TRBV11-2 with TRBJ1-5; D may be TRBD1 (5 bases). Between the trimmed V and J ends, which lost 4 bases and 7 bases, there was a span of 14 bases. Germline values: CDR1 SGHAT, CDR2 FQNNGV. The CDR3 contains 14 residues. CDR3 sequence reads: CASSSSEGMQPQHF. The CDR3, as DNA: TGTGCCAGCAGCTCGAGCGAGGGGATGCAGCCCCAGCATTTT.

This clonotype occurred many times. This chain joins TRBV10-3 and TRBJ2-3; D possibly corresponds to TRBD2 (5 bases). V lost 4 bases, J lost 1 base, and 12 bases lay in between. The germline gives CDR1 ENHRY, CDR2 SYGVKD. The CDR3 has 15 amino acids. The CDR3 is CAISGWESRTDTQYF. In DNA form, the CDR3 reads TGTGCCATCAGTGGGTGGGAGTCGCGCACAGATACGCAGTATTTT.

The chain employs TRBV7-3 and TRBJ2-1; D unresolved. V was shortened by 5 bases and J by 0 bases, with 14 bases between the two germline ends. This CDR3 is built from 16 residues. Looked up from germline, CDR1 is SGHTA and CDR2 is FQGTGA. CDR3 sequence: CASSPGGRSSYNEQFF. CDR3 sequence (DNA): TGTGCCAGCAGCCCGGGTGGACGGAGCTCCTACAATGAGCAGTTCTTC.

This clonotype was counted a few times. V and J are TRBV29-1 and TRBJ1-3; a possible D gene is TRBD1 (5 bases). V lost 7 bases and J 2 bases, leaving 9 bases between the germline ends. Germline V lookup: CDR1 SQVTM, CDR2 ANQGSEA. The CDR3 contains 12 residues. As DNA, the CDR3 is TGCAGCGGGTGGGGGGCTGGAAACACCATATATTTT. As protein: CSGWGAGNTIYF. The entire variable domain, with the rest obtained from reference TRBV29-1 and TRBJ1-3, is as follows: SAVISQKPSRDICQRGTSLTIQCQVDSQVTMMFWYRQQPGQSLTLIATANQGSEATYESGFVIDKFPISRPNLTFSTLTVSNMSPEDSSIYLCSGWGAGNTIYFGEGSWLTVV.

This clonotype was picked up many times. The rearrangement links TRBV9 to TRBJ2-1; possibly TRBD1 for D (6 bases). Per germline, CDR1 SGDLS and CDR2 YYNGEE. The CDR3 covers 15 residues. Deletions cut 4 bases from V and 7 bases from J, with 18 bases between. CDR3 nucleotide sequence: TGTGCCAGCAGCCGGGACACCGATCAGGGGAATGAGCAGTTCTTC. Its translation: CASSRDTDQGNEQFF.